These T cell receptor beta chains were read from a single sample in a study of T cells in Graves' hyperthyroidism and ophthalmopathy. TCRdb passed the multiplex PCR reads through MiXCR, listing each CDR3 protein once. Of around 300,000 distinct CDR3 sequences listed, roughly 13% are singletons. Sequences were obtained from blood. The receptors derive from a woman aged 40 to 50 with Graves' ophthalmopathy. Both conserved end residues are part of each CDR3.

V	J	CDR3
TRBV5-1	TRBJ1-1	CASSLGTYGQGTPEAFF
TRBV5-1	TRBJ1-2	CASSLESVGRDVLF
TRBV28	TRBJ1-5	CASSLYSGQGWNQPQHF
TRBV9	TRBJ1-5	CASSVARSNQPQHF
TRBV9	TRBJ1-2	CASSAPRERPNYGYTF
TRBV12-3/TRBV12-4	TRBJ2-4	CASSSPGPLGAKNIQYF
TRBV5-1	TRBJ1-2	CASSSTGNYGYTF
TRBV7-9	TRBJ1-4	CASSLGRTTNEKLFF
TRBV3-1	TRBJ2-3	CASSLGAGATDTQYF
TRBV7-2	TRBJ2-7	CASRRLGGYEQYF
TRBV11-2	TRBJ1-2	CASSLGRTLYGYTF
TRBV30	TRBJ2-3	CAWSVPRVSTDTQYF
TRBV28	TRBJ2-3	CASSFSGPHTDTQYF
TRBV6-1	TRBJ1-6	CASRNSRDVYNSPLHF
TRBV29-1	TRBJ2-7	CSVEDQTKSHEQYF
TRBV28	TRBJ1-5	CASSLRGSNQPQHF
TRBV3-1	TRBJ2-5	CASSQVSLQETQYF
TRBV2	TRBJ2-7	CASSQGACEQYF
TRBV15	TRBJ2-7	CATSSYRDIPYEQYF
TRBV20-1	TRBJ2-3	CSAREGGIATDTQYF
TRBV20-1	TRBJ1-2	CSALFPGQGPSIDGYTF
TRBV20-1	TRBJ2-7	CSAQRGGGYEQYF
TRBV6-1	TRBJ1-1	CASSVTWTEAFF
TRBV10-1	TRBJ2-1	CASSESLNNEQFF
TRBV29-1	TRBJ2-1	CSVVGLAGMDEQFF
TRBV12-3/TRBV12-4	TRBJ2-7	CASSFRGTGGEQYF
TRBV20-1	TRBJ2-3	CSAQSGGPTDTQYF
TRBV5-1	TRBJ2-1	CASSFATSGTEQFF
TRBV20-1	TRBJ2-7	CSARSPMGTYEQYF
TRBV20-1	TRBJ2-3	CSARGTLAGVTDTQYF
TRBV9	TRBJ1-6	CASSVGGQAGYSPLHF
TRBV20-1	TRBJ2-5	CSARVAETQYF
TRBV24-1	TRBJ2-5	CATSDMTETQYF
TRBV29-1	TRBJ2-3	CSVELAQDERDTQYF
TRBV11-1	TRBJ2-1	CASSLSRGYSYNEQFF
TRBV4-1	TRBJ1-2	CASRQTGAYGYTF
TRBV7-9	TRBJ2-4	CASSPDTQNIQYF